The rows below give T cell receptor beta chains drawn from one sample of a study of Ad26.COV2.S vaccination and SARS-CoV-2 variants. Some clones are missing from TCRdb's copy, which holds only in-frame ones; the method was immunoSEQ multiplex PCR. The sample includes roughly 350,000 clones, approximately 90% of them seen just once. The sample here was peripheral blood, taken in a trial of Ad26.COV2.S vaccine versus placebo. These TCRs come from a person aged 18-60 years who received the Ad26.COV2.S COVID-19 vaccine or a placebo. Both conserved end residues are part of each CDR3. A D gene is named only where the DNA matches it firmly. The size of a clone is reported for some rows only, either as once, few or many, or as a class for expanded clones.

d_call: NA; v_call: TRBV3-1/TRBV3-2; j_call: TRBJ2-7; clone_size: NA; cdr3_nt: TGTGCCAGCACCCCGAGGTCCGGAGAAACCTCGGTGCAGTACTTC; cdr3_aa: CASTPRSGETSVQYF
d_call: TRBD1; v_call: TRBV11-2; j_call: TRBJ2-2; clone_size: few; cdr3_nt: TGTGCCAGCAGCTCAACAGGGGGCGCGAACACCGGGGAGCTGTTTTTT; cdr3_aa: CASSSTGGANTGELFF
d_call: NA; v_call: TRBV7-8; j_call: TRBJ1-6; clone_size: NA; cdr3_nt: TGTGCCAGCAGCTTACGGTCGAACTCCTATAATTCACCCCTCCACTTT; cdr3_aa: CASSLRSNSYNSPLHF
d_call: NA; v_call: TRBV4-2; j_call: TRBJ2-5; clone_size: NA; cdr3_nt: TGTGCCAGCAGCCAAGAAAAGGTCGGAGAGACCCAGTACTTC; cdr3_aa: CASSQEKVGETQYF
d_call: NA; v_call: TRBV27; j_call: TRBJ2-7; clone_size: few; cdr3_nt: TGTGCCAGCACCCTGCGTGGGGGCCGGGGCGAGCAGTACTTC; cdr3_aa: CASTLRGGRGEQYF
d_call: NA; v_call: TRBV27; j_call: TRBJ2-7; clone_size: NA; cdr3_nt: TGTGCCAGCAGTTTGGGGATCCGCGGGGAGCAGTACTTC; cdr3_aa: CASSLGIRGEQYF
d_call: TRBD2; v_call: TRBV5-5; j_call: TRBJ2-7; clone_size: NA; cdr3_nt: TGTGCCAGCAGCTTGGAGGGGACTAGCGCCTACGAGCAGTACTTC; cdr3_aa: CASSLEGTSAYEQYF
d_call: TRBD1; v_call: TRBV3-1/TRBV3-2; j_call: TRBJ2-2; clone_size: NA; cdr3_nt: TGTGCCGGCCGGGACAGAGATACCGGGGAGCTGTTTTTT; cdr3_aa: CAGRDRDTGELFF
d_call: NA; v_call: TRBV6-6; j_call: TRBJ1-2; clone_size: NA; cdr3_nt: TGTGCCAGCGCCCTCTACGGGGGTAGCGGCTACACCTTC; cdr3_aa: CASALYGGSGYTF
d_call: TRBD1; v_call: TRBV18; j_call: TRBJ2-7; clone_size: NA; cdr3_nt: TGTGCCAGCTCAACGGGGACAGGGGTATTAGGCGAGCAGTACTTC; cdr3_aa: CASSTGTGVLGEQYF
d_call: TRBD1; v_call: TRBV27; j_call: TRBJ2-2; clone_size: NA; cdr3_nt: TGTGCCAGCAGTTTATATCGGACAGGGTTCACCGGGGAGCTGTTTTTT; cdr3_aa: CASSLYRTGFTGELFF
d_call: NA; v_call: TRBV6-1; j_call: TRBJ2-5; clone_size: NA; cdr3_nt: TGTGCCAGCAGTGAACTATTGGGTGGGAAAGAGACCCAGTACTTC; cdr3_aa: CASSELLGGKETQYF
d_call: NA; v_call: TRBV27; j_call: TRBJ2-1; clone_size: once; cdr3_nt: TGTGCCAGCAGTTGGGTAGGGGAAGACCTTAGAAATGAGCAGTTCTTC; cdr3_aa: CASSWVGEDLRNEQFF
d_call: NA; v_call: TRBV7-9; j_call: TRBJ1-6; clone_size: NA; cdr3_nt: TGTGCCAGCAGCACATCGGGAGGTGCTCTCCTCCTATATGATTCACCCCTCCACTTT; cdr3_aa: CASSTSGGALLLYDSPLHF
d_call: NA; v_call: TRBV6-1; j_call: TRBJ2-6; clone_size: NA; cdr3_nt: TGTGCCAGCAGTGAATCGTCCGGGGCCAACGTCCTGACTTTC; cdr3_aa: CASSESSGANVLTF
d_call: TRBD2; v_call: TRBV10-2; j_call: TRBJ2-5; clone_size: NA; cdr3_nt: TGCGCCAGCAGAGGGACTAGCGGGAGGGCAGAGACCCAGTACTTC; cdr3_aa: CASRGTSGRAETQYF
d_call: TRBD1; v_call: TRBV19; j_call: TRBJ2-1; clone_size: NA; cdr3_nt: TGTGCCAGTAGTGTCCGGGACAGGGGGTTTGATGAGCAGTTCTTC; cdr3_aa: CASSVRDRGFDEQFF
d_call: TRBD2; v_call: TRBV5-6; j_call: TRBJ2-2; clone_size: NA; cdr3_nt: TGTGCCAGCAGCTTACCGGGACTAGCGGGAGTTGGCACCGGGGAGCTGTTTTTT; cdr3_aa: CASSLPGLAGVGTGELFF
d_call: NA; v_call: TRBV18; j_call: TRBJ1-1; clone_size: NA; cdr3_nt: TGTGCCAGCTCACCGACTCGGACAAAGTCTTGGACTGAAGCTTTCTTT; cdr3_aa: CASSPTRTKSWTEAFF
d_call: NA; v_call: TRBV18; j_call: TRBJ2-7; clone_size: NA; cdr3_nt: TGTGCCAGCCACGCACCAAATCCCTCCGAGCAGTACTTC; cdr3_aa: CASHAPNPSEQYF
d_call: TRBD1; v_call: TRBV27; j_call: TRBJ2-1; clone_size: NA; cdr3_nt: TGTGCCAGCAGTATTACCGGGACAGGGTCACGGCAGTTCTTC; cdr3_aa: CASSITGTGSRQFF
d_call: TRBD1; v_call: TRBV19; j_call: TRBJ1-5; clone_size: NA; cdr3_nt: TGTGCCAGTCCCCCGTGGGGGACAGGGGACAATCAGCCCCAGCATTTT; cdr3_aa: CASPPWGTGDNQPQHF
d_call: NA; v_call: TRBV7-9; j_call: TRBJ2-3; clone_size: NA; cdr3_nt: TGTGCCAGCAGCTTAGCAGATACGCAGTATTTT; cdr3_aa: CASSLADTQYF
d_call: NA; v_call: TRBV18; j_call: TRBJ1-1; clone_size: NA; cdr3_nt: TGTGCCAGCTCACCACCGGAAGACAGGCAAGCTTTCTTT; cdr3_aa: CASSPPEDRQAFF
d_call: TRBD1; v_call: TRBV3-1/TRBV3-2; j_call: TRBJ2-2; clone_size: NA; cdr3_nt: TGTGCCAGCAGCCAAGTCAGGGGGCAAGTCACCGGGGAGCTGTTTTTT; cdr3_aa: CASSQVRGQVTGELFF
d_call: NA; v_call: TRBV10-3; j_call: TRBJ2-7; clone_size: NA; cdr3_nt: TGTGCCATCAGTGAGTCGGGGACCCCCCTCTCCTACGAGCAGTACTTC; cdr3_aa: CAISESGTPLSYEQYF
d_call: NA; v_call: TRBV28; j_call: TRBJ1-5; clone_size: NA; cdr3_nt: TGTGCCAGCAGGGCCCTAAATCAGCCCCAGCATTTT; cdr3_aa: CASRALNQPQHF
d_call: TRBD2; v_call: TRBV2; j_call: TRBJ2-7; clone_size: many; cdr3_nt: TGTGCCAGCAGTGAAAGGTTAGCGGGAGCTTACGAGCAGTACTTC; cdr3_aa: CASSERLAGAYEQYF
d_call: NA; v_call: TRBV18; j_call: TRBJ2-4; clone_size: NA; cdr3_nt: TGTGCCAGCTCACCACCGAAGGCAAGAGCCAAAAACATTCAGTACTTC; cdr3_aa: CASSPPKARAKNIQYF
d_call: NA; v_call: TRBV10-3; j_call: TRBJ1-2; clone_size: many; cdr3_nt: TGTGCCATCAGTGAGACAGCTAGCTACACCTTC; cdr3_aa: CAISETASYTF
d_call: NA; v_call: TRBV27; j_call: TRBJ2-4; clone_size: NA; cdr3_nt: TGTGCCAGCAGTGGCAACAAGGGATACATTCAGTACTTC; cdr3_aa: CASSGNKGYIQYF
d_call: NA; v_call: TRBV12-3/TRBV12-4; j_call: TRBJ1-1; clone_size: NA; cdr3_nt: TGTGCCAGCAGTTTAGGAAGGATTGAAGCTTTCTTT; cdr3_aa: CASSLGRIEAFF
d_call: TRBD1; v_call: TRBV27; j_call: TRBJ2-7; clone_size: NA; cdr3_nt: TGTGCCAGCAGTCGCAACAGGGGGCAGATTGACGAGCAGTACTTC; cdr3_aa: CASSRNRGQIDEQYF
d_call: TRBD2; v_call: TRBV9; j_call: TRBJ2-7; clone_size: NA; cdr3_nt: TGTGCCAGCAGCACAGCGGGAGCCTACGAGCAGTACTTC; cdr3_aa: CASSTAGAYEQYF
d_call: NA; v_call: TRBV5-4; j_call: TRBJ2-3; clone_size: NA; cdr3_nt: TGTGCCAGCAGCTTGGAACATGGCACAGATACGCAGTATTTT; cdr3_aa: CASSLEHGTDTQYF
d_call: NA; v_call: TRBV23-1; j_call: TRBJ2-3; clone_size: NA; cdr3_nt: TGCGCCAGCAGTGGGCGCAATCGGGAAGATACGCAGTATTTT; cdr3_aa: CASSGRNREDTQYF
d_call: TRBD1; v_call: TRBV15; j_call: TRBJ1-2; clone_size: NA; cdr3_nt: TGTGCCACCAGCAGAGGGGGACAGGGTGATGGCTACACCTTC; cdr3_aa: CATSRGGQGDGYTF
d_call: NA; v_call: TRBV11-1; j_call: TRBJ1-1; clone_size: NA; cdr3_nt: TGTGCCAGCAGGACAGTCAACACTGAAGCTTTCTTT; cdr3_aa: CASRTVNTEAFF
d_call: NA; v_call: TRBV6-2/TRBV6-3; j_call: TRBJ2-5; clone_size: NA; cdr3_nt: TGTGCCAGCAGTTTCCAGGGGGGGATCCAAGAGACCCAGTACTTC; cdr3_aa: CASSFQGGIQETQYF
d_call: TRBD2; v_call: TRBV11-3; j_call: TRBJ2-7; clone_size: once; cdr3_nt: TGTGCCAGCAGCTCGGGAGGCGAGCAGTACTTC; cdr3_aa: CASSSGGEQYF
d_call: NA; v_call: TRBV11-2; j_call: TRBJ2-1; clone_size: NA; cdr3_nt: TGTGCCAGCAGCTTAGGTCGGGAGCAGTTCTTC; cdr3_aa: CASSLGREQFF
d_call: NA; v_call: TRBV15; j_call: TRBJ2-7; clone_size: NA; cdr3_nt: TGTGCCACCAGCAGCGGCTTTGACTACGAGCAGTACTTC; cdr3_aa: CATSSGFDYEQYF